A single sample is the source of the 19 T cell receptor beta chains below, sequenced in a study of T cell responses to AZD1222 COVID-19 vaccine. Libraries were prepared by immunoSEQ multiplex PCR; TCRdb keeps only in-frame clonotypes and omits some of them. The sample lists under 200,000 clones, roughly nine tenths occurring once. The source was peripheral blood, collected 28 days after the second dose of the MenACWY control vaccine. The receptors stem from an adult who received the MenACWY meningococcal vaccine as a control.

This sequence joins TRBV5-5 and TRBJ1-5, with D possibly being TRBD1 (6 bases). The CDR3 loop spans 14 amino acids. V lost 4 bases and J lost 1, with 9 bases in between. Germline V CDR1 and CDR2: SGHKS, YYEKEE (reference sequence). CDR3 bases: TGTGCCAGCAGCGACGGACAGAGCAATCAGCCCCAGCATTTT. Amino acids: CASSDGQSNQPQHF.

The chain links TRBV5-1 to TRBJ2-1; 12 positions match TRBD2. In germline, CDR1 is SGHRS, CDR2 YFSETQ. The CDR3 length is 15 residues. V lost 5 bases, J lost 9 bases, and 9 bases stayed unmatched. CDR3 amino acids: CASSQTSGSLGEQFF. The CDR3 DNA follows: TGCGCCAGCAGTCAGACTAGCGGGAGCCTTGGTGAGCAGTTCTTC.

The chain couples TRBV29-1 to TRBJ2-7; D tentatively reads TRBD1 or TRBD2 (6 bases each). The CDR3 contains 12 residues. V was trimmed by 7 bases and J by 4 bases, leaving 14 bases between them. CDR1 and CDR2 (germline): SQVTM, ANQGSEA. CDR3 sequence reads: CSGGASVYEQYF. The CDR3 nucleotides read TGCAGCGGGGGGGCTAGCGTGTACGAGCAGTACTTC.

The CDR3 protein is CASSIGSPGETQYF. The CDR3 nucleotides are TGTGCCAGTAGTATAGGCTCACCCGGGGAGACCCAGTACTTC. The rearrangement uses TRBV19 and TRBJ2-5, with D unclear. The CDR3 covers 14 residues. Looked up from germline, CDR1 is LNHDA and CDR2 is SQIVND (reference sequence). Trimming removed 1 base at V and 5 bases at J, with 11 bases between.

The chain couples TRBV6-5 to TRBJ1-1, with D maybe TRBD1 (5 bases). The CDR3 loop spans 14 amino acids. The V gene's germline CDR1 is MNHEY and CDR2 SVGAGI. Trimming shortened V by 3 bases and J by 4 bases, and 12 bases separated the two germline ends. The CDR3 reads CASSYRGPGTEAFF. CDR3 in DNA: TGTGCCAGCAGTTATAGGGGCCCGGGCACTGAAGCTTTCTTT.

The rearrangement joins TRBV30 to TRBJ2-1; 10 bases map to TRBD2. CDR3 length: 16 residues. In germline, CDR1 is GTSNPN, CDR2 SVGIG (reference sequence). The junction had 16 bases not matched to a gene; V was cut back by 4 bases and J by 10 bases. CDR3 residues: CAWTAGGPLLQWEQFF. In nucleotides, the CDR3 is TGTGCCTGGACAGCGGGAGGGCCCCTCTTACAATGGGAGCAGTTCTTC. Based on the CDR3 plus reference TRBV30 and TRBJ2-1, the full variable domain is SQTIHQWPATLVQPVGSPLSLECTVEGTSNPNLYWYRQAAGRGLQLLFYSVGIGQISSEVPQNLSASRPQDRQFILSSKKLLLSDSGFYLCAWTAGGPLLQWEQFFGPGTRLTVL.

The chain has TRBV29-1 and TRBJ1-3, with 9 bases fitting TRBD1. The CDR3 consists of 13 residues. Germline values: CDR1 SQVTM, CDR2 ANQGSEA. Trimming cost V 7 bases and J 4 bases; bases outside gene matches: 5. The CDR3 coding sequence is TGCAGCGCGGGGACAGGGAGGGGAAACACCATATATTTT. Its protein product is CSAGTGRGNTIYF.

This clone appeared a single time. J is TRBJ2-1 and V is TRBV5-1, with TRBD2 matching over 14 bases. This CDR3 has 15 residues. V trimming: 5 bases; J trimming: 8 bases; junction bases outside the gene matches: 6. From germline, CDR1 is SGHRS and CDR2 YFSETQ. CDR3 sequence: CASSYGLAGGDEQFF. The CDR3 coding sequence is TGCGCCAGCAGTTACGGACTAGCGGGAGGCGATGAGCAGTTCTTC.

The chain combines TRBV27 with TRBJ2-3, with D possibly matching TRBD2 (5 bases). V was shortened by 5 bases and J by 0 bases, with 15 bases between the two germline ends. The CDR3 has 16 residues. From germline, CDR1 is MNHEY and CDR2 SMNVEV (reference sequence). The CDR3 DNA is TGTGCCAGCAGTCCCTTAGCGTTCCCTAGCACAGATACGCAGTATTTT. This gives the protein CASSPLAFPSTDTQYF.

The rearrangement links TRBV2 to TRBJ1-2, with TRBD1 matching 10 bases. The CDR3 extends over 13 amino acids. J lost 7 bases, V lost 10 bases, and 9 bases had no gene match. Germline assignment: CDR1 SNHLY and CDR2 FYNNEI. The CDR3 DNA follows: TGTGCCACCATAGGACAGGGGGTGGGTGGCTACACCTTC. Translated, it gives CATIGQGVGGYTF.

The chain carries TRBV4-1 and TRBJ2-1; 11 bases are shared with TRBD2. Germline loops: CDR1 MGHRA, CDR2 YSYEKL. V lost 4 bases and J lost 5; bases outside the gene matches: 4. This CDR3 spans 15 amino acids. DNA of the CDR3: TGCGCCAGCAGCCTCGGGACTAGCGGCAACAATGAGCAGTTCTTC. Amino acid sequence: CASSLGTSGNNEQFF.

The rearrangement uses TRBV7-2 and TRBJ1-1; no clear D. CDR3 length: 13 amino acids. Trimming cost V 5 bases and J 0 bases, with 7 bases left between them. CDR1 is SGHTA, CDR2 FQGNSA, per germline. The CDR3 reads CASSPGMNTEAFF. DNA of the CDR3: TGTGCCAGCAGCCCCGGAATGAACACTGAAGCTTTCTTT.

The chain employs TRBV9 and TRBJ1-4; D unresolved. This CDR3 region has 15 residues. Looked up from germline, CDR1 is SGDLS and CDR2 is YYNGEE. V gave up 0 bases and J gave up 6 bases, with 12 bases separating them. CDR3 sequence (DNA): TGTGCCAGCAGCGTAGGGGCTAGGCGGGATGAAAAACTGTTTTTT. This codes for CASSVGARRDEKLFF.

This chain joins TRBV3-1 (or the pseudogene TRBV3-2) and TRBJ1-2, with 10 bases fitting TRBD1. This CDR3 comprises 17 residues. V trimming: 1 base; J trimming: 1 base; junction bases outside the gene matches: 6. Per the germline V gene, CDR1 is LGHDT and CDR2 is YNNKEL (reference sequence). In DNA, the CDR3 is TGTGCCAGCAGCCAAGGGGACAGGGGCCCTTTTAACTATGGCTACACCTTC. This gives the protein CASSQGDRGPFNYGYTF.

The chain joins TRBV29-1 to TRBJ2-1; 12 bases are a match to TRBD2. CDR1 is SQVTM and CDR2 is ANQGSEA in the germline V gene. With V trimmed by 4 bases and J by 9 bases, 4 bases remained unmatched. The CDR3 is made up of 13 amino acids. The CDR3 sequence: CSVGTSGNGEQFF. CDR3 nucleotides: TGCAGCGTTGGGACTAGCGGGAATGGTGAGCAGTTCTTC.

The chain employs TRBV21-1 and TRBJ1-5. TRBV21-1 is listed as a pseudogene. This CDR3 is built from 16 residues. CDR3: CASSKWARELNQPQHF. The DNA of the CDR3 is TGTGCCAGCAGCAAATGGGCCAGGGAGCTCAATCAGCCCCAGCATTTT.

The chain recombines TRBV19 with TRBJ1-4; D might be TRBD1 (5 bases). V was cut by 4 bases and J by 2 bases, with 11 bases left in between. The CDR3 is made up of 15 amino acids. CDR1 is LNHDA, CDR2 SQIVND, per germline (reference sequence). CDR3 nucleotides: TGTGCCAGTAGTACGACCGGGACCACTAATGAAAAACTGTTTTTT. This translates into CASSTTGTTNEKLFF.

The V gene is TRBV25-1, the J gene TRBJ1-2, with 12 bases matching TRBD1. V lost 4 bases to trimming and J lost 3 bases; unmatched junction nucleotides: 9. The CDR3 extends over 17 amino acids. Germline V gene data show CDR1 as MGHDK and CDR2 as SYGVNS. The CDR3 sequence is CASSAPGTGGLYYGYTF. The CDR3 nucleotides read TGTGCCAGCAGTGCCCCCGGGACAGGGGGCCTCTACTATGGCTACACCTTC.

J is TRBJ2-2 and V is TRBV19, with D tentatively TRBD2 (6 bases). The CDR3 contains 15 residues. Germline CDR1 reads LNHDA; CDR2 reads SQIVND (reference sequence). V was shortened by 3 bases and J by 6 bases, with 14 bases between the two germline ends. The CDR3 DNA reads as TGTGCCAGTAGTATCGAAGGGACTTTCCCCGGGGAGCTGTTTTTT. Amino acid sequence: CASSIEGTFPGELFF.